These 8 T cell receptor beta chains originate from one sample sequenced in a study of a mutant IDH1 vaccine in newly diagnosed glioma. Their specific antigens are unknown. Time point noted: week 35, safety follow-up. What each vaccine dose contained was 300 ug of mutant IDH1 20-mer peptide, accompanied by topical imiquimod. Sequencing was performed with immunoSEQ multiplex PCR; in TCRdb, only in-frame clones are kept and a portion is missing. The data show tens of thousands of clones, with roughly 80% seen just once and approximately 5% held by the top ten. The sequenced sample was PBMCs, obtained from a glioma patient whose treatment included an IDH1 peptide vaccine. These receptors were collected from a man aged 40-49 years with glioma.

The genes are TRBV29-1 and TRBJ2-7; the D gene is possibly TRBD1 (6 bases). V shed 8 bases and J shed 6 bases, with 14 bases lying between them. CDR1 and CDR2 from the germline V gene are SQVTM and ANQGSEA. This CDR3 has 11 residues. CDR3 region: CSSCQGSEQYF. CDR3 in DNA: TGCAGCTCTTGTCAGGGGAGCGAGCAGTACTTC.

The chain couples TRBV10-3 to TRBJ2-5; perhaps TRBD2 as D (7 bases). The germline V gene has CDR1 ENHRY and CDR2 SYGVKD. The CDR3 loop spans 14 amino acids. V was shortened by 3 bases and J by 6 bases, with 14 bases between the two germline ends. CDR3 coding DNA: TGTGCCATCAGTGATTCGGGGGGCAGACAGACCCAGTACTTC. This gives the protein CAISDSGGRQTQYF.

The J gene is TRBJ2-7, the V gene TRBV14, with D hard to call. With 2 bases removed from V and 0 bases from J, the gap between germline ends came to 11 bases. Germline CDR1 is SGHDN and CDR2 is FVKESK. The length of the CDR3 is 15 residues. CDR3 sequence: CASSQYIQASYEQYF. CDR3 sequence (DNA): TGTGCCAGCAGCCAATATATCCAGGCCTCCTACGAGCAGTACTTC.

This chain links TRBV18 with TRBJ1-2; 9 bases are a match to TRBD1. Germline values: CDR1 KGHSH, CDR2 LQKENI. This CDR3 spans 15 amino acids. Trimming removed 5 bases from V and 3 bases from J; junction bases left unmatched: 7. The CDR3 is CASSSRQGVDYGYTF. In DNA, the CDR3 is TGTGCCAGCTCATCCCGACAGGGGGTAGACTATGGCTACACCTTC.

The V and J genes are TRBV5-6 and TRBJ1-5, with 11 bases aligning to TRBD1. CDR1 is SGHDT and CDR2 is YYEEEE in the germline V gene. Trimming removed 0 bases from V and 4 bases from J; junction bases left unmatched: 0. The CDR3 totals 15 residues. DNA of the CDR3: TGTGCCAGCAGCTTGGGGGACAGGGGGAATCAGCCCCAGCATTTT. Protein: CASSLGDRGNQPQHF.

The CDR3, as DNA: TGTGCCACCAATCAGGACCGGACTTATGGCTACACCTTC. Translated, it gives CATNQDRTYGYTF. The V call is TRBV15, the J call TRBJ1-2; no firm D call. The CDR3 totals 13 residues. CDR1 is LNHNV and CDR2 is YYDKDF in the germline V gene (reference sequence). Trimming stripped 7 bases from V and 5 bases from J, with 14 bases between.

V gene TRBV4-3 combines with J gene TRBJ2-1, with TRBD2 matching over 9 bases. Germline V CDR1 and CDR2: LGHNA, YSLEER. The V and J ends lost 4 bases and 0 bases, in that order; junction bases with no gene match: 1. This CDR3 spans 15 amino acids. The CDR3 is CASSLSGSSYNEQFF. CDR3 in DNA: TGCGCCAGCAGCCTTAGCGGGAGCTCCTACAATGAGCAGTTCTTC.

CDR3 nucleotides: TGTGCCAGCAGCTCGACCTACGAGCAGTACTTC. Its protein is CASSSTYEQYF. This rearrangement joins TRBV7-8 to TRBJ2-7; D is undetermined. In germline, CDR1 is SGHVS, CDR2 FQNEAQ. The CDR3 has 11 residues. Trimming stripped 4 bases from V and 2 bases from J, with 3 bases between.